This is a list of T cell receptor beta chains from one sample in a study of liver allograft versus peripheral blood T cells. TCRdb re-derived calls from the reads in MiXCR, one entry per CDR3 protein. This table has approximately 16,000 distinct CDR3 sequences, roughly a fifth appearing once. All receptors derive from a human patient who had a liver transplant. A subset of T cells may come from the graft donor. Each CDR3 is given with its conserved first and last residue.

cdr3_aa: CASSPYHGNQPQHF
j_call: TRBJ1-5
v_call: TRBV18

cdr3_aa: CASSLPPGGLSYNEQFF
j_call: TRBJ2-1
v_call: TRBV6-2/TRBV6-3

cdr3_aa: CASSSLKGYQETQYF
j_call: TRBJ2-5
v_call: TRBV11-2

cdr3_aa: CASSFHGRDGYNEQFF
j_call: TRBJ2-1
v_call: TRBV5-6

cdr3_aa: CASSLAEGGEQFF
j_call: TRBJ2-1
v_call: TRBV7-9

cdr3_aa: CSARDPDRGEQYF
j_call: TRBJ2-7
v_call: TRBV20-1

cdr3_aa: CASSEAGARDGYTF
j_call: TRBJ1-2
v_call: TRBV6-1

cdr3_aa: CASMLVAGATDTQYF
j_call: TRBJ2-3
v_call: TRBV6-1

cdr3_aa: CASSLPLVTVTANVLTF
j_call: TRBJ2-6
v_call: TRBV5-6

cdr3_aa: CAWSIPGQGARYGYTF
j_call: TRBJ1-2
v_call: TRBV30

cdr3_aa: CASSLEGFGSPLHF
j_call: TRBJ1-6
v_call: TRBV7-9